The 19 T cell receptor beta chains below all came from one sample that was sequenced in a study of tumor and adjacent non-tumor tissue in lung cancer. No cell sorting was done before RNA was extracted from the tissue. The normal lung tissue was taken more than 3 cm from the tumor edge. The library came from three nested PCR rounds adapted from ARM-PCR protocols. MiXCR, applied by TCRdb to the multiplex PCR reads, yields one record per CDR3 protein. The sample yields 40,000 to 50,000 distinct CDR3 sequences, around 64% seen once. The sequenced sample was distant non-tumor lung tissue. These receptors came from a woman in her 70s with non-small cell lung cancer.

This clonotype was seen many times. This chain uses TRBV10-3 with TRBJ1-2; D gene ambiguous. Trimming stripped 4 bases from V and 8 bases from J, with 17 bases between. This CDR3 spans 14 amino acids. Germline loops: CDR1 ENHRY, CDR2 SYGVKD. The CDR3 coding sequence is TGTGCCATCAGTGCCCCGGGGAAAGGAGGCGGCTACACCTTC. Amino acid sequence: CAISAPGKGGGYTF.

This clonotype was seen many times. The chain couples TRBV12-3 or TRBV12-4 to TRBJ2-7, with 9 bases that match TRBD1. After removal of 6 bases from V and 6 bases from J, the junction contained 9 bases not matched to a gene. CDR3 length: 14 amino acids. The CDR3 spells CASSPTGGASEQYF. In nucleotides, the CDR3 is TGTGCCAGCAGCCCGACAGGGGGTGCCTCCGAGCAGTACTTC.

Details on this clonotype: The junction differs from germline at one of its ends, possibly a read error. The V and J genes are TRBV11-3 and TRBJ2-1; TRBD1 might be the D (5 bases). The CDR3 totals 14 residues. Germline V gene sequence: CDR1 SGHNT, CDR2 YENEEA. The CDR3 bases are TGTGCCAACAGCTTGGGGTCAGGGAACAATGAGCAGTTCTTC. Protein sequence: CANSLGSGNNEQFF.

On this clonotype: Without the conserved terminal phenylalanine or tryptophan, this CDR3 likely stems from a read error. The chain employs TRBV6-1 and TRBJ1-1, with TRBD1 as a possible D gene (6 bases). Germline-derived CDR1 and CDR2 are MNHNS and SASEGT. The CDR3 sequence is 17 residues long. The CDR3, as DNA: TGTGCTAGCAGTGAATTTCAGACGGGGGGCGCGGGGACTGAAGCTTTCCTT. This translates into CASSEFQTGGAGTEAFL.

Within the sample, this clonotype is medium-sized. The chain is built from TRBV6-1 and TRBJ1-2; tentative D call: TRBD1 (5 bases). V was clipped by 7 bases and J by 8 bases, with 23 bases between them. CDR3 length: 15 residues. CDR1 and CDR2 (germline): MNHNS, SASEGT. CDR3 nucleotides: TGTGCCAGCATAGATTCGGCAGGGAAGGCAGGCGGCTACACCTTC. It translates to CASIDSAGKAGGYTF.

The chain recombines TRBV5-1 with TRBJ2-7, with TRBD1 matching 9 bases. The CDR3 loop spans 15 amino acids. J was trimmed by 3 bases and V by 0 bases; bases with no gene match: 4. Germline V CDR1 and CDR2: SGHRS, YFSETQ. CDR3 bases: TGCGCCAGCAGCTTGGCATCGGGACAGGGCTACGAGCAGTACTTC. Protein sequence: CASSLASGQGYEQYF.

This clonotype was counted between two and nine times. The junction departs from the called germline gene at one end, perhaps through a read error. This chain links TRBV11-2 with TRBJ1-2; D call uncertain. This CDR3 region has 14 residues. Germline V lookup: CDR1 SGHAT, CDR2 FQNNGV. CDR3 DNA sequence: TGTGCCAGCAGGTTAGGCCCGGGTCGGGATGGCTACACCTTC. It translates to CASRLGPGRDGYTF.

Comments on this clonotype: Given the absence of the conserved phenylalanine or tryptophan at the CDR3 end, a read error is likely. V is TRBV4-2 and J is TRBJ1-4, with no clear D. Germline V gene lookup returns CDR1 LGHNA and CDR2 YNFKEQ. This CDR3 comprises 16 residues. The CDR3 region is CASSQYWESQNEKLFL. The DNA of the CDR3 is TGTGCCAGTAGCCAATATTGGGAAAGTCAGAATGAAAAACTGTTTCTT.

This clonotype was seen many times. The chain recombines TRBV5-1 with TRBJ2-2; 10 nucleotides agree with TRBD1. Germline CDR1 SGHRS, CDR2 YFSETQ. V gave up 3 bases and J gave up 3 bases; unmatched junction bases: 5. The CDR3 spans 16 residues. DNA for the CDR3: TGCGCCAGCAGCTGGACCGGGACAGGGGACACCGGGGAGCTGTTTTTT. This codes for CASSWTGTGDTGELFF.

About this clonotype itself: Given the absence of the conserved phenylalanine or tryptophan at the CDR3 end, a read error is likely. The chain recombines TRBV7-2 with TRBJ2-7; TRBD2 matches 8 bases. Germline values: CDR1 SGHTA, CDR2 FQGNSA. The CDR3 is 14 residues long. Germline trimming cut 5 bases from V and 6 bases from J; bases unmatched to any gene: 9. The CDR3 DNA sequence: TGTGCCAGCAGCAGATCCCGGGAGGGGTCCGAGCAGTACTCC. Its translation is CASSRSREGSEQYS.

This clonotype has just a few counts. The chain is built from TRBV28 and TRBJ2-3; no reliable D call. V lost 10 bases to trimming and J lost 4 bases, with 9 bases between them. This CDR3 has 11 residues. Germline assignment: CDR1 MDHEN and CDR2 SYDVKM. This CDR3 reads CATHIADTQYF. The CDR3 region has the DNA TGTGCCACCCACATAGCAGATACGCAGTATTTT. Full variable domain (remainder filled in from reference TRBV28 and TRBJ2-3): DVKVTQSSRYLVKRTGEKVFLECVQDMDHENMFWYRQDPGLGLRLIYFSYDVKMKEKGDIPEGYSVSREKKERFSLILESASTNQTSMYLCATHIADTQYFGPGTRLTVL.

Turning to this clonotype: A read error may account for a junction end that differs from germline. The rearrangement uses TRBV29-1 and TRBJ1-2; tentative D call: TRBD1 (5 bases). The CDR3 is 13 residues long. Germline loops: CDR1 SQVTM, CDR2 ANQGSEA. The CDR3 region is CSGLLGTTYDYTF. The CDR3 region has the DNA TGCAGCGGGCTGTTAGGGACGACCTATGACTACACCTTT.

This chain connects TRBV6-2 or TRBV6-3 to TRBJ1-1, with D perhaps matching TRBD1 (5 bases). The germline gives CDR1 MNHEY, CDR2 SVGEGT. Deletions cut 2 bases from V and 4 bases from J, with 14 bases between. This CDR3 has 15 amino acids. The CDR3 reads CASSYGVRGGTEAFF. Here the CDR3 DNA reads TGTGCCAGCAGTTACGGAGTACGGGGGGGCACTGAAGCTTTCTTT.

DNA for the CDR3: TGTGCCAGCAGACAGACGAACTCCTATGGGCAATACTTC. It codes for CASRQTNSYGQYF. This chain uses TRBV6-2 or TRBV6-3 with TRBJ2-7; D gene unclear. The CDR3 covers 13 residues. Looked up from germline, CDR1 is MNHEY and CDR2 is SVGEGT. The V gene lost 6 bases and the J gene lost 13 bases, with 22 bases spanning the gap.

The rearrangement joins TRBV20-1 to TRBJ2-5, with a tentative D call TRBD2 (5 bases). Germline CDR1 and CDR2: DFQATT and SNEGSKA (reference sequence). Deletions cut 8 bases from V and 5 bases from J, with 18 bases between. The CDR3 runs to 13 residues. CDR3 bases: TGCAGTACTCAACTAGTGAATTACGAGACCCAGTACTTC. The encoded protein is CSTQLVNYETQYF.

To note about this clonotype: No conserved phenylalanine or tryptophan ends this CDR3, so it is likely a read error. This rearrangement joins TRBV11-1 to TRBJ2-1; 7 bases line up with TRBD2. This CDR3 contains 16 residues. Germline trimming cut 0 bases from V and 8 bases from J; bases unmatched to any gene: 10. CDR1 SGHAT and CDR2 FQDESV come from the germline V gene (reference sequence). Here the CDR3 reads CASSLALAALYDEQFY. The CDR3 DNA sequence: TGTGCCAGCAGCTTAGCCCTAGCGGCCCTGTACGATGAGCAGTTCTAC.

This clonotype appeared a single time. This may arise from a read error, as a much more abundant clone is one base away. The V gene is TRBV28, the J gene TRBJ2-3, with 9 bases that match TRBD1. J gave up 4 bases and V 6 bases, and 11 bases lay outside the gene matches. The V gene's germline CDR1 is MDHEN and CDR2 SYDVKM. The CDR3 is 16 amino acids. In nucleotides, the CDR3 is TGTGCCAGCAGCGCCGGCGGGACAGGGAGTCCAGATACGCAGTATTTT. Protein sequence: CASSAGGTGSPDTQYF.

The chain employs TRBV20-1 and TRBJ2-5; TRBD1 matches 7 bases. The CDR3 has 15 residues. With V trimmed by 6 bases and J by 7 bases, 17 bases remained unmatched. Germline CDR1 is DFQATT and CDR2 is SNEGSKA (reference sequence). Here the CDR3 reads CSANITGESWVTQYF. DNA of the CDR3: TGCAGTGCCAATATCACAGGGGAAAGTTGGGTGACCCAGTACTTC.

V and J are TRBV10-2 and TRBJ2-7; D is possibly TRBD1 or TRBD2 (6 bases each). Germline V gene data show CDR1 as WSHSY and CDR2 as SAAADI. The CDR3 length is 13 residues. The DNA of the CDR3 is TGCACCACCTCCGGAGGGGGGAAGTACGAGCAGTACTTC. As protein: CTTSGGGKYEQYF.